Shown below are 8 T cell receptor beta chains from a single sample sequenced in a study of response to subunit inactivated influenza vaccine. TCRdb fed the RT-PCR reads into MiXCR, producing one record per CDR3 protein. Altogether 710,000 or so distinct CDR3 sequences are present, about a sixth being singletons, with the ten largest covering roughly 12%. The sample here was PBMCs from blood, taken 11 to 12 days after vaccination. Every receptor here comes from a man aged 45-65 years who received an inactivated influenza vaccine.

This clonotype came up a few times. The chain recombines TRBV20-1 with TRBJ2-7; D is unresolved. V lost 3 bases and J lost 2, with 8 bases in between. CDR1 is DFQATT, CDR2 SNEGSKA, per germline (reference sequence). This CDR3 spans 12 amino acids. CDR3 DNA: TGCAGTGCTAGTGACGGTACCTACGAGCAGTACTTC. Its protein product is CSASDGTYEQYF.

Remarks on this clonotype: Mismatch with germline at one junction end may stem from a read error. V usage is TRBV6-5 and J usage is TRBJ2-7, with D possibly called TRBD1 or TRBD2 (5 bases each). The CDR3 is made up of 16 amino acids. CDR1 is MNHEY, CDR2 SVGAGI, per germline. The DNA of the CDR3 is TGTGCCAGCACTTACTCGGGGCAGGGAGCCTCCTACGAGCAGTACTTC. This translates into CASTYSGQGASYEQYF.

This clonotype has only a few counts. The rearrangement links TRBV7-6 to TRBJ2-2, with 9 bases matching TRBD2. With 4 bases clipped from V and 7 bases from J, the junction kept 10 bases outside the gene matches. Germline V gene data show CDR1 as SGHVS and CDR2 as FNYEAQ. The CDR3 spans 16 residues. The CDR3 is CASSSLSGGVIGELFF. As DNA, the CDR3 is TGTGCCAGCAGCTCCCTTAGCGGGGGTGTTATCGGGGAGCTGTTTTTT.

This clonotype appeared many times. The genes are TRBV12-3 or TRBV12-4 and TRBJ1-6; possible D gene TRBD1, 6 bases. V was pared by 1 base and J by 9 bases, with 10 bases between. The CDR3 extends over 14 amino acids. The CDR3 DNA sequence: TGTGCCAGCAGTTTAGTGGGGGGCACTTCACCCCTCCACTTT. This translates into CASSLVGGTSPLHF.

The chain carries TRBV19 and TRBJ1-6; the match to TRBD1 covers 7 bases. Germline lookup yields CDR1 LNHDA and CDR2 SQIVND (reference sequence). Unmatched junction bases numbered 8, after V lost 4 bases and J lost 11 bases. The CDR3 extends over 14 amino acids. CDR3 DNA: TGTGCCAGTAGTACAGGACAGGCGGGTACACCCCTCCACTTT. Residues: CASSTGQAGTPLHF.

The V call is TRBV9, the J call TRBJ2-7, with D perhaps TRBD2 (5 bases). The CDR3 loop spans 15 amino acids. Germline V gives CDR1 SGDLS, CDR2 YYNGEE. Trimming took off 0 bases at V and 7 bases at J, with 17 bases between the two ends. The CDR3 region is CASSVANRGAGEQYF. The CDR3 DNA is TGTGCCAGCAGCGTAGCTAACAGAGGTGCGGGTGAGCAGTACTTC.

This clonotype came up a few times. The chain recombines TRBV29-1 with TRBJ2-7; 11 bases fit TRBD2. CDR1 SQVTM and CDR2 ANQGSEA come from the germline V gene. Germline trimming cut 7 bases from V and 0 bases from J; bases unmatched to any gene: 5. CDR3 size: 14 residues. The CDR3 bases are TGCAGCGCCGAACTAGCGGGGGACTCCTACGAGCAGTACTTC. This gives the protein CSAELAGDSYEQYF.

This clonotype has just a few counts. V and J are TRBV20-1 and TRBJ2-7; maybe TRBD1 (5 bases). Germline V gene data show CDR1 as DFQATT and CDR2 as SNEGSKA (reference sequence). The CDR3 has 16 residues. Trimming pared 8 bases from V and 0 bases from J, leaving 23 bases between. DNA of the CDR3: TGCAGTCCTACAGGTGGTTCGGCGGAAATCTCCTACGAGCAGTACTTC. It encodes CSPTGGSAEISYEQYF.